This is a list of T cell receptor beta chains from one sample in a study of CD8 T cells in ankylosing spondylitis. A single record per CDR3 protein comes from TCRdb applying MiXCR to the 5' RACE reads. The sample has under 300,000 distinct CDR3 sequences, more than 15% seen once; the top ten hold roughly a third. The specimen sequenced was blood, either unsorted or a sorted T cell fraction (not recorded which). The source is a male donor with ankylosing spondylitis or in good health (not recorded which). CDR3s include the opening cysteine and the closing phenylalanine or tryptophan. D genes are given only for firm matches. Some rows have no size entry. The others give once, few or many, or a class for an expanded clone.

CDR3nt | CDR3aa | abundance | j_gene | v_gene | d_gene
TGTGCCAGCAGCTACGCGGGACATAATTCACCCCTCCACTTT | CASSYAGHNSPLHF | - | TRBJ1-6 | TRBV27 | -
TGCAGTGCTAGAGACCCCTCGTGGGGATGGGAAAAACTGTTTTTT | CSARDPSWGWEKLFF | - | TRBJ1-4 | TRBV20-1 | -
TGTGCCAGCCAGACTAGCGGTTACAATGAGCAGTTCTTC | CASQTSGYNEQFF | few | TRBJ2-1 | TRBV25-1 | TRBD2
TGTGCCAGCAGCTTAGTGGCGCGGGAGGAAAAAGAGACCCAGTACTTC | CASSLVAREEKETQYF | few | TRBJ2-5 | TRBV7-9 | TRBD2
TGTGCCAGCAAGGAGTTCCCCGACGAGCAGTACTTC | CASKEFPDEQYF | - | TRBJ2-7 | TRBV7-9 | -
TGCAGCGTTGGACCCGGGACAGCTTACGAGCAGTACTTC | CSVGPGTAYEQYF | - | TRBJ2-7 | TRBV29-1 | TRBD1
TGTGCCAGCAGTTTCGTAGCGGGAGTCCCAGATACGCAGTATTTT | CASSFVAGVPDTQYF | - | TRBJ2-3 | TRBV12-3/TRBV12-4 | TRBD2
TGCAGTGCTAGACGGAAACGGGAGGGCCCTAGCAATGAGCAGTTCTTC | CSARRKREGPSNEQFF | - | TRBJ2-1 | TRBV20-1 | TRBD2
TGTGCCACCAGCAGACAGGGGGACGAGCAGTACTTC | CATSRQGDEQYF | few | TRBJ2-7 | TRBV24-1 | TRBD1
TGTGCCAGCAGTTTATTGCACGGCTACACTGAAGCTTTCTTT | CASSLLHGYTEAFF | - | TRBJ1-1 | TRBV27 | -
TGTGCCAGCACCCCCGGGACAGGAGCTTACGAGCAGTACTTC | CASTPGTGAYEQYF | once | TRBJ2-7 | TRBV3-1 | TRBD1
TGTGCCAGCAGCCAAGAACAGGCTAGCAGGGGGGTGGCCAAAAACATTCAGTACTTC | CASSQEQASRGVAKNIQYF | few | TRBJ2-4 | TRBV3-1 | -
TGCAGCCCCCTGGTAGCGGGAGCCCCAGATACGCAGTATTTT | CSPLVAGAPDTQYF | few | TRBJ2-3 | TRBV29-1 | TRBD2
TGCAGCGTTCGGTTGGGAAGCAATGAGCAGTTCTTC | CSVRLGSNEQFF | few | TRBJ2-1 | TRBV29-1 | -
TGCAGCGTTGACGGGCTGGCTAGCGGATCCTACAATGAGCAGTTCTTC | CSVDGLASGSYNEQFF | few | TRBJ2-1 | TRBV29-1 | TRBD2
TGCAGCGTTGCCAGACGGGGCCGGGGGACCTTTAACTATGGCTACACCTTC | CSVARRGRGTFNYGYTF | many | TRBJ1-2 | TRBV29-1 | -
TGCAGCGTTGCCCCTAGCGGGAGAAGGTACAATGAGCAGTTCTTC | CSVAPSGRRYNEQFF | - | TRBJ2-1 | TRBV29-1 | TRBD2
TGCGCCAGCAGGTCGGGACTCTCCGACGGCTACACCTTC | CASRSGLSDGYTF | many | TRBJ1-2 | TRBV5-1 | -
TGCAGCGTTGAAGATCTGGTCGGGGAACTGTTTTTT | CSVEDLVGELFF | - | TRBJ1-4 | TRBV29-1 | -
TGTGCCAGCAGCTTTTCTAGCGGGGAGCAGTTCTTC | CASSFSSGEQFF | few | TRBJ2-1 | TRBV6-1 | TRBD2
TGCGCCAGCAGTTCCTTGACCTACGAGCAGTTCTTC | CASSSLTYEQFF | few | TRBJ2-1 | TRBV5-1 | -
TGTGCCAGCAGTTTAGGCGTGGGCTTGGGTCAGTACTTC | CASSLGVGLGQYF | once | TRBJ2-7 | TRBV12-3/TRBV12-4 | -
TGTGCCACCGATAGCGGGATGAACACTGAAGCTTTCTTT | CATDSGMNTEAFF | - | TRBJ1-1 | TRBV2 | -
TGCGCCAGCAGCTTGGGGGCAGGGGGCGAAGAAAAACTGTTTTTT | CASSLGAGGEEKLFF | few | TRBJ1-4 | TRBV5-1 | TRBD1
TGTGCCAGCAGCGGGGGAGGCACCGGGGAGCTGTTTTTT | CASSGGGTGELFF | - | TRBJ2-2 | TRBV9 | -
TGTGCCAGTCGGGACTTCTACGAGCAGTACTTC | CASRDFYEQYF | few | TRBJ2-7 | TRBV27 | -
TGCAGCCGTGGGGACTCGTACAATGAGCAGTTCTTC | CSRGDSYNEQFF | - | TRBJ2-1 | TRBV29-1 | -
TGCAGCGTTGTCGGAGTGGGGGGAGAGAACTACGAGCAGTACTTC | CSVVGVGGENYEQYF | - | TRBJ2-7 | TRBV29-1 | -
TGCGCCAGCAGCTGGGGACCCCATTGTACAGATACGCAGTATTTT | CASSWGPHCTDTQYF | few | TRBJ2-3 | TRBV5-1 | -
TGCAGTGCTAGGGGAGAGGGCCGAACCGGGGAGCTGTTTTTT | CSARGEGRTGELFF | few | TRBJ2-2 | TRBV20-1 | -
TGTGCCAGCAGCCGGTCCGGGACAGGGTTTCAAGAGACCCAGTACTTC | CASSRSGTGFQETQYF | - | TRBJ2-5 | TRBV3-1 | TRBD1
TGCGCCAGCAGCCAAGAACTACAGGGAATTTACGAGCAGTACTTC | CASSQELQGIYEQYF | few | TRBJ2-7 | TRBV4-3 | -
TGCAGCGTGGGGACAGGGGGCTACGAGCAGTACTTC | CSVGTGGYEQYF | - | TRBJ2-7 | TRBV29-1 | TRBD1
TGTGCCAGCAGACGACTAGCGGGAGGGCACGGTGAGCAGTTCTTC | CASRRLAGGHGEQFF | - | TRBJ2-1 | TRBV6-1 | TRBD2
TGTGCCTGGTACAGGGACGACACCGGGGAGCTGTTTTTT | CAWYRDDTGELFF | - | TRBJ2-2 | TRBV30 | -
TGCGCCAGCAGCCCCTCCCTTTTCTTC | CASSPSLFF | many | TRBJ2-1 | TRBV10-2 | -
TGTGCCAGCAGTTACTTCGGGAACTCCTACGAGCAGTACTTC | CASSYFGNSYEQYF | many | TRBJ2-7 | TRBV6-5 | -
TGCAGCCGGAGGGACTACCAGAATGAGCAGTTCTTC | CSRRDYQNEQFF | - | TRBJ2-1 | TRBV29-1 | TRBD2
TGTGCCAGCAGCGTGGGCCGTTATGGCTCCCATGAGCAGTTCTTC | CASSVGRYGSHEQFF | - | TRBJ2-1 | TRBV9 | -
TGTGCCAGCAGTTTCGGATACTACGAGCAGTACTTC | CASSFGYYEQYF | - | TRBJ2-7 | TRBV28 | -
TGCGCCAGCAGTAGAATCGGGACAGGGATCTACGAGCAGTACTTC | CASSRIGTGIYEQYF | - | TRBJ2-7 | TRBV5-1 | TRBD1
TGTGCCAGCAGCGAGGGAGGCGGGGGAGATTCCTACGAGCAGTACTTC | CASSEGGGGDSYEQYF | - | TRBJ2-7 | TRBV7-9 | TRBD2
TGCGCCAGCAGCTTGGTCATAGCGGGAGGCTACGAGCAGTACTTC | CASSLVIAGGYEQYF | - | TRBJ2-7 | TRBV5-1 | TRBD2
TGTGCCAGCAGCGTAGAGGGAGCCGCCTACAATGAGCAGTTCTTC | CASSVEGAAYNEQFF | many | TRBJ2-1 | TRBV9 | -
TGTGCCAGCAGTTACTCGAGTGGGGGGCAGGCTGAAGCTTTGTTT | CASSYSSGGQAEALF | - | TRBJ1-1 | TRBV6-5 | -
TGTGCCAGCAGTTACGTCGGATACAATGAGCAGTTCTTC | CASSYVGYNEQFF | many | TRBJ2-1 | TRBV6-2/TRBV6-3 | -
TGTGCCAGCAGCTTGGCTCTCGTAACCTACGAGCAGTACTTC | CASSLALVTYEQYF | - | TRBJ2-7 | TRBV5-5 | -
TGTGCCAGCGGCCCGGGAGGCAACTACAATGAGCAGTTCTTC | CASGPGGNYNEQFF | - | TRBJ2-1 | TRBV27 | TRBD2